This record looks at one T cell receptor beta chain sequence and its context. Its antigen is unknown. CD4+ T cells from unexposed donors were obtained before the COVID-19 pandemic (2011-2018). After less than 11 days of culture, CD4+ T cells were isolated. The data belong to a study of CD4 T cells in relation to SARS-CoV-2 and coronaviruses. Study at large: ViraFEST: roughly ten-day antigen culture of PBMCs, then TCR beta CDR3 sequencing.

Points from the study as a whole: The cross-reactivity analysis covered only spike protein, not other viral proteins.

Only in-frame clones appear in the TCRdb table, and some are missing; sequencing was by immunoSEQ multiplex PCR. The sample lists tens of thousands of clones, 60% to 80% occurring once. Germline V gene lookup returns CDR1 MGHRA and CDR2 YSYEKL. V lost 4 bases to trimming and J lost 0 bases, with 15 bases between them. The CDR3 has 16 amino acids. This receptor was taken from a human donor in good health. The chain is built from TRBV4-1 and TRBJ2-5; the D gene could be TRBD1 or TRBD2 (5 bases each). Sequenced material: CD4+ T cells from PBMCs, cultured in vitro. The CDR3 DNA is TGCGCCAGCAGCCTCTCGGGGACGGATTACCAAGAGACCCAGTACTTC. It encodes CASSLSGTDYQETQYF.